Listed below are T cell receptor beta chains from one sample, sequenced in a study of T-cell memory formation after mild COVID-19. TCRdb re-analysed the 5' RACE reads in MiXCR, keeping a single row per CDR3 protein. The data contain about 210,000 distinct CDR3 sequences, roughly a tenth of them singletons. Material for sequencing was PBMCs or a T cell subset sorted from them (not recorded which). The receptors derive from a man aged 18 to 35 who had mild COVID-19 (a few samples of this study predate the infection). Cell type and time point are not known. Both conserved end residues are part of each CDR3. The order of the fields is J gene, V gene, CDR3 length, CDR3 protein.

j_call: TRBJ1-4; v_call: TRBV4-3; cdr3_length: 13; cdr3_aa: CASSPQGNEKLFF
j_call: TRBJ1-5; v_call: TRBV7-2; cdr3_length: 15; cdr3_aa: CASSSRGYSNQPQHF
j_call: TRBJ1-5; v_call: TRBV10-3; cdr3_length: 13; cdr3_aa: CAISESLGQPQHF
j_call: TRBJ1-3; v_call: TRBV7-9; cdr3_length: 13; cdr3_aa: CASSSTRGNTIYF
j_call: TRBJ2-1; v_call: TRBV24-1; cdr3_length: 15; cdr3_aa: CATSDPGQGSNEQFF
j_call: TRBJ1-4; v_call: TRBV4-2; cdr3_length: 16; cdr3_aa: CASSHEQGARSEKLFF
j_call: TRBJ2-1; v_call: TRBV4-3; cdr3_length: 17; cdr3_aa: CASSQTRQGRGFNEQFF
j_call: TRBJ2-1; v_call: TRBV7-2; cdr3_length: 15; cdr3_aa: CASRSGGARYNEQFF
j_call: TRBJ2-3; v_call: TRBV7-2; cdr3_length: 12; cdr3_aa: CASSGRRDTQYF
j_call: TRBJ1-4; v_call: TRBV14; cdr3_length: 17; cdr3_aa: CASSQRRTGTGNEKLFF
j_call: TRBJ2-1; v_call: TRBV20-1; cdr3_length: 12; cdr3_aa: CSANLQGTEQFF
j_call: TRBJ2-5; v_call: TRBV12-3/TRBV12-4; cdr3_length: 14; cdr3_aa: CASSLDGGKETQYF
j_call: TRBJ1-6; v_call: TRBV2; cdr3_length: 15; cdr3_aa: CASSEQGTYNSPLHF
j_call: TRBJ1-2; v_call: TRBV12-3/TRBV12-4; cdr3_length: 12; cdr3_aa: CASSSDGYGYTF